This T cell receptor (beta chain) derives from a study of blood T cell repertoires in COVID-19. Study as a whole: Both acute and convalescent COVID-19 samples were obtained from the United States, Italy and Spain. T cells, B-cell-depleted T cells, or PBMCs supplied cDNA or gDNA.

Authors' analysis steps: For nucleated cells, counts were estimated from reference gene primer amplification. Method: immunoSEQ multiplex PCR; TCRdb's copy keeps in-frame clones and lacks some. V and J calls and clone size are as listed in that table; D and trimming were resolved from the DNA. The sample lists 150,000 to 200,000 clones, roughly four fifths occurring once. The CDR3 consists of 13 residues. The V end was cut by 8 bases, the J end by 2 bases, with 12 bases between. Germline CDR1 is MNHEY and CDR2 is SMNVEV (reference sequence). The rearrangement uses TRBV27 and TRBJ1-2; D is uncertain. The source of this sequence is a woman aged 25 to 39 with acute or convalescent COVID-19. The sequenced sample was peripheral blood. The CDR3 DNA is TGTGCCAGCCGACTCCTCGGCAACTATGGCTACACCTTC. Protein product: CASRLLGNYGYTF.